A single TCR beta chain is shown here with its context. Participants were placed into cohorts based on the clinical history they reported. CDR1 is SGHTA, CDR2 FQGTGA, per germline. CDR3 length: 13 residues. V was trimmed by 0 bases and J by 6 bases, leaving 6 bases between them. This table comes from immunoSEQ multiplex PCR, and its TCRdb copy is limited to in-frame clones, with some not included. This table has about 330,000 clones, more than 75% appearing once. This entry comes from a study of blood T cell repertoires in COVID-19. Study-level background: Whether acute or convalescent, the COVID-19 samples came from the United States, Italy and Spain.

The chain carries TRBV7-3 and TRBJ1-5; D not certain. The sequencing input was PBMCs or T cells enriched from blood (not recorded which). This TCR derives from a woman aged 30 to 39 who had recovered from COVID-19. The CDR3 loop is CASSLTRGQPQHF. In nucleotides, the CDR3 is TGTGCCAGCAGCTTAACGCGAGGTCAGCCCCAGCATTTT.